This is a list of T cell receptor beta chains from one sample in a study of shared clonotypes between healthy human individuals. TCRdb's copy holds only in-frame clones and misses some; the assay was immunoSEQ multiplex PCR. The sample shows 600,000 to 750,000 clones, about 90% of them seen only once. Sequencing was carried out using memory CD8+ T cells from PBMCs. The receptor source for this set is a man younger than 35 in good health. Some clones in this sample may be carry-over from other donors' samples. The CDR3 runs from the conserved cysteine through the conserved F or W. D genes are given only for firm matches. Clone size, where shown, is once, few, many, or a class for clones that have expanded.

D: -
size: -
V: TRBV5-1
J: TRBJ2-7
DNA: TGCGCCAGCAGCTTGAAGCGCACCCGTTGGGGAGAATACGAGCAGTACTTC
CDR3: CASSLKRTRWGEYEQYF

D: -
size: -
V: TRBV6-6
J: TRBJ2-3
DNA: TGTGCCAGCAGACCGGGGTGGAGTGAGGTCGGCGATACGCAGTATTTT
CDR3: CASRPGWSEVGDTQYF

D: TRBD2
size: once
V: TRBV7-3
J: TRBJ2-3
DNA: TGTGCCAGCTTTCGGCTAGCGGGAGCCCCAGATACGCAGTATTTT
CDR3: CASFRLAGAPDTQYF

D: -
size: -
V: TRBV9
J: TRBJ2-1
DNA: TGTGCCAGCAGCGGTGACAGGAATGAGCAGTTCTTC
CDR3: CASSGDRNEQFF

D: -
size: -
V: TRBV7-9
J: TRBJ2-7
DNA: TGTGCCAGCACTAGTAGGAGAGGGGGATCCTACGAGCAGTACTTC
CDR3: CASTSRRGGSYEQYF

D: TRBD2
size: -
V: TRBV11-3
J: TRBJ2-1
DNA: TGTGCCAGCAGCTCCCCGGGACTAGCGGGAGAGCTCTCCTACAATGAGCAGTTCTTC
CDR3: CASSSPGLAGELSYNEQFF

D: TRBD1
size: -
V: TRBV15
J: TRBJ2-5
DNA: TGTGCCACCAGCAGGAGACAGGGGTACGGCCAAGAGACCCAGTACTTC
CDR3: CATSRRQGYGQETQYF

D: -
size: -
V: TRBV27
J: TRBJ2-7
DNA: TGTGCCAGCAGTCTAAGGGGCCTTAGGTACGAGCAGTACTTC
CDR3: CASSLRGLRYEQYF

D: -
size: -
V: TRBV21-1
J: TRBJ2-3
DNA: TGTGCCAGCAGCAAAGAGGAGGGGACAGATACGCAGTATTTT
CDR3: CASSKEEGTDTQYF

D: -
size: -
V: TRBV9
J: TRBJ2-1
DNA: TGTGCCAGCAGCCCTAGCACAGCCTACAATGAGCAGTTCTTC
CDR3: CASSPSTAYNEQFF

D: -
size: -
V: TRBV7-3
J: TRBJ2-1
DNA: TGTGCCAGCAGCTTATGGGATAGCAATGAGCAGTTCTTC
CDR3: CASSLWDSNEQFF

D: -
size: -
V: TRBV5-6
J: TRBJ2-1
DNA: TGTGCCAGCAGCTTGGCGGGTAATAGGAGAAATGAGCAGTTCTTC
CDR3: CASSLAGNRRNEQFF

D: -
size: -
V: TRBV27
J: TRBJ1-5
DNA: TGTGCCAGCAGTTTACAGGGATTTGGACAGCCCCAGCATTTT
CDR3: CASSLQGFGQPQHF

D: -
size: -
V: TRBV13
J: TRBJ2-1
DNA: TGTGCCAGCAGCTTAGGGCTAGCAGAAATCTACAATGAGCAGTTCTTC
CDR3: CASSLGLAEIYNEQFF

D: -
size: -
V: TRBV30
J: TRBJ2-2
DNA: TGTGCCTGGAGTGTTTACGGGACAAAAAGGACCGGGGAGCTGTTTTTT
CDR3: CAWSVYGTKRTGELFF

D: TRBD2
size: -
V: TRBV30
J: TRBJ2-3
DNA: TGTGCCTGGAGTGTATTGCGGGAGTGGGGAGATACGCAGTATTTT
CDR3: CAWSVLREWGDTQYF

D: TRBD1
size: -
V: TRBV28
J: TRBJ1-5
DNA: TGTGCCAGCAGTACCCGGCTCTGGGACAGTATTAGCAATCAGCCCCAGCATTTT
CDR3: CASSTRLWDSISNQPQHF

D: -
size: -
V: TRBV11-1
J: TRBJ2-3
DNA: TGTGCCAGCAGCCCGGGGCAGAACACAGATACGCAGTATTTT
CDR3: CASSPGQNTDTQYF

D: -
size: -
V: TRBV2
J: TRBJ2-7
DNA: TGTGCCAGCAGTATGCTTTTCAAGTTCTACGAGCAGTACTTC
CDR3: CASSMLFKFYEQYF

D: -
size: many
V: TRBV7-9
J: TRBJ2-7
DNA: TGTGCCAGCAGCTTAAGGGGGGCCGAGCAGTACTTC
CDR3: CASSLRGAEQYF

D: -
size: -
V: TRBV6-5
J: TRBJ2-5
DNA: TGTGCCAGCAGTTACGGTTGGGGGCGGACTGAAGAGACCCAGTACTTC
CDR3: CASSYGWGRTEETQYF

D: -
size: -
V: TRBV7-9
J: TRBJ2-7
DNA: TGTGCCAGCAGCGGAGCGACACTTTCCTACGAGCAGTACTTC
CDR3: CASSGATLSYEQYF

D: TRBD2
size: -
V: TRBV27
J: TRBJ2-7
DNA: TGTGCCAGCAGTCCAAGTGGTCTAGCGGGAGACTACGAGCAGTACTTC
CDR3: CASSPSGLAGDYEQYF

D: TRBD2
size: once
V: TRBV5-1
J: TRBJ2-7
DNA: TGCGCCAGCAGTGTTTCGCTAGCGGGAGCCTCTGGGTCAGACGAGCAGTACTTC
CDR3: CASSVSLAGASGSDEQYF

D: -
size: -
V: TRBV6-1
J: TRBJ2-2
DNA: TGTGCCAGCAGTGACCGGGGCTCGATCCCCGGGGAGCTGTTTTTT
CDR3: CASSDRGSIPGELFF

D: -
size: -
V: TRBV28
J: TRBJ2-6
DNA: TGTGCCAGCAGTTTGGCCAGCTCTGGGGCCAACGTCCTGACTTTC
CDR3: CASSLASSGANVLTF